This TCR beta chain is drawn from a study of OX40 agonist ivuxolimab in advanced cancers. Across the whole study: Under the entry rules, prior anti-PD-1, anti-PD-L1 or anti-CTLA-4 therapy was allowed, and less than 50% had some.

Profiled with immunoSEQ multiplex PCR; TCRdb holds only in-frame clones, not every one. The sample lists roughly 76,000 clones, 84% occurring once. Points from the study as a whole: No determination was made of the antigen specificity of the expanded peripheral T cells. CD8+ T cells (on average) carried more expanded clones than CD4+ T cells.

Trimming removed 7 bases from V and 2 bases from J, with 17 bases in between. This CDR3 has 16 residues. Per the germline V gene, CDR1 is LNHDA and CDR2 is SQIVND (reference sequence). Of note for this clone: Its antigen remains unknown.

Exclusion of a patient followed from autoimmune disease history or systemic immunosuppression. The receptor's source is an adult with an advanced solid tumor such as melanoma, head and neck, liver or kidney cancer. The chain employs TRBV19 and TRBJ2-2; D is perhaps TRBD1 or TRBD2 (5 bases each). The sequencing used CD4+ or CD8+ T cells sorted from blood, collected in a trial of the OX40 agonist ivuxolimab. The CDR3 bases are TGTGCCAGTAAGAAAGGAGGACACCTAAACACCGGGGAGCTGTTTTTT. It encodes CASKKGGHLNTGELFF. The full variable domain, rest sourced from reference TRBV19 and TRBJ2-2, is DGGITQSPKYLFRKEGQNVTLSCEQNLNHDAMYWYRQDPGQGLRLIYYSQIVNDFQKGDIAEGYSVSREKKESFPLTVTSAQKNPTAFYLCASKKGGHLNTGELFFGEGSRLTVL.